The 27 T cell receptor beta chains reported below all come from one sample, sequenced in a study of blood T cell repertoires in COVID-19. This table comes from immunoSEQ multiplex PCR, and its TCRdb copy is limited to in-frame clones, with some not included. The sample records over 85,000 clones, 75% to 90% being singletons. The sample comprised peripheral blood. These receptors originate from a woman aged 45 to 65 with COVID-19, enrolled during active disease.

The CDR3: CASSEGSLSYNEQFF. The CDR3 nucleotides read TGTGCCAGCAGTGAAGGGAGTCTCTCCTACAATGAGCAGTTCTTC. The V and J genes are TRBV6-1 and TRBJ2-1; D is uncertain. The CDR3 length is 15 residues. Trimming cost V 1 base and J 0 bases, with 7 bases left between them. Looked up from germline, CDR1 is MNHNS and CDR2 is SASEGT.

The rearrangement links TRBV4-1 to TRBJ1-5; perhaps TRBD1 as D (5 bases). Trimming removed 5 bases at V and 2 bases at J, with 16 bases between. CDR3 size: 16 residues. Germline V CDR1 and CDR2: MGHRA, YSYEKL. CDR3 coding DNA: TGCGCCAGCAGCACACGGGGGGGAGGCCGCAATCAGCCCCAGCATTTT. This gives the protein CASSTRGGGRNQPQHF.

The chain recombines TRBV15 with TRBJ1-5, with 10 bases lining up with TRBD1. V lost 3 bases and J lost 5; bases outside the gene matches: 1. The CDR3 runs 14 residues. CDR1 is LNHNV, CDR2 YYDKDF, per germline (reference sequence). CDR3 in DNA: TGTGCCACCAGCAGGGACAGGGGGTATCAGCCCCAGCATTTT. Translation gives CATSRDRGYQPQHF.

The chain has TRBV5-4 and TRBJ2-2; 9 nucleotides agree with TRBD1. Germline V gene sequence: CDR1 SGHNT, CDR2 YYREEE (reference sequence). V lost 5 bases to trimming and J lost 1 base; unmatched junction nucleotides: 3. This CDR3 has 15 residues. The CDR3 DNA follows: TGTGCCAGCAGACCGGGACAGGGGAACACCGGGGAGCTGTTTTTT. It specifies CASRPGQGNTGELFF.

This clone was found once. The V gene is TRBV27, the J gene TRBJ1-2, with 7 bases matching TRBD1. Germline CDR1 MNHEY, CDR2 SMNVEV (reference sequence). The length of the CDR3 is 14 residues. V shed 6 bases and J 8 bases; nucleotides not matched to a gene: 12. The DNA of the CDR3 is TGTGCCAGCAGACCAGCAGGGGGTACGCGGGGCTACACCTTC. It encodes CASRPAGGTRGYTF.

CDR3 sequence reads: CACPAERGGNTGELFF. Here the CDR3 DNA reads TGTGCCTGCCCCGCGGAGCGGGGGGGTAACACCGGGGAGCTGTTTTTT. The chain joins TRBV30 to TRBJ2-2, with 10 bases matching TRBD2. The J segment lost 2 bases and the V segment lost 6 bases, leaving 9 bases of the junction unmatched. The CDR3 runs 16 residues. The germline CDR1 and CDR2 sequences are GTSNPN and SVGIG (reference sequence).

The chain joins TRBV6-5 to TRBJ1-5, with 7 bases fitting TRBD1. The V gene's germline CDR1 is MNHEY and CDR2 SVGAGI. J lost 0 bases, V lost 5 bases, and 4 bases had no gene match. The CDR3 length is 15 residues. CDR3 nucleotides: TGTGCCAGCAGTCAGGGGGGCTATAGCAATCAGCCCCAGCATTTT. As protein: CASSQGGYSNQPQHF.

The rearrangement links TRBV6-6 to TRBJ2-3, with 10 bases fitting TRBD2. From germline, CDR1 is MNHNY and CDR2 SVGAGI (reference sequence). The CDR3 is 18 amino acids. The V segment lost 5 bases and the J segment 2 bases; nucleotides outside the gene matches: 13. The CDR3 loop is CASSRPSLAGANTDTQYF. CDR3 nucleotides: TGTGCCAGCAGTCGCCCGTCCCTAGCGGGGGCTAACACAGATACGCAGTATTTT.

The chain carries TRBV6-4 and TRBJ1-6; D gene ambiguous. CDR3 size: 16 residues. The germline V gene has CDR1 MRHNA and CDR2 SNTAGT. V shed 8 bases and J shed 0 bases, with 14 bases lying between them. The CDR3 region is CASAEPLGSYNSPLHF. The CDR3 bases are TGTGCCAGCGCCGAACCCCTAGGCTCCTATAATTCACCCCTCCACTTT.

This clone was seen once. The V and J genes are TRBV5-1 and TRBJ2-1; TRBD2 might be the D (6 bases). The CDR3 consists of 12 residues. The germline V gene has CDR1 SGHRS and CDR2 YFSETQ. The V end was cut by 8 bases, the J end by 9 bases, with 15 bases between. CDR3 sequence (DNA): TGCGCCAGACCGACTAGTCCCTCTGAGCAGTTCTTC. Its translation: CARPTSPSEQFF.

J is TRBJ2-1 and V is TRBV11-2; TRBD2 agrees at 8 bases. The junction had 4 bases not matched to a gene; V was cut back by 4 bases and J by 5 bases. The CDR3 sequence is 14 residues long. Germline-derived CDR1 and CDR2 are SGHAT and FQNNGV. DNA of the CDR3: TGTGCCAGCAGCTCTTTAGCGGGACACAATGAGCAGTTCTTC. Translated: CASSSLAGHNEQFF.

This clone appeared a few times. The V gene is TRBV19, the J gene TRBJ1-5; a weak D match, TRBD1 (5 bases). CDR1 and CDR2 from the germline V gene are LNHDA and SQIVND (reference sequence). This CDR3 has 15 amino acids. Deletions cut 7 bases from V and 6 bases from J, with 19 bases between. The CDR3 DNA is TGTGCCAGTACCAACCCGACGGCTCAGGGTCAGCCCCAGCATTTT. Residues: CASTNPTAQGQPQHF.

The V gene is TRBV9, the J gene TRBJ1-5, with D unclear. The germline CDR1 and CDR2 sequences are SGDLS and YYNGEE. The CDR3 has 15 amino acids. V was cut by 5 bases and J by 5 bases, with 17 bases left in between. CDR3 nucleotides: TGTGCCAGCAGTTTAGGAGGAGAGGGCTATCAGCCCCAGCATTTT. Translating it yields CASSLGGEGYQPQHF.

In this sample, this clone turned up once. The V gene is TRBV5-4, the J gene TRBJ2-7, with 7 nucleotides matching TRBD2. This CDR3 comprises 15 residues. Germline V gene lookup returns CDR1 SGHNT and CDR2 YYREEE (reference sequence). Unmatched junction bases numbered 10, after V lost 4 bases and J lost 3 bases. The CDR3, as DNA: TGTGCCAGCAGCCCAGTGGCGGGGGTGGACTACGAGCAGTACTTC. Encoded protein: CASSPVAGVDYEQYF.

With regard to this clone: The final CDR3 position lacks the conserved phenylalanine or tryptophan, pointing to a likely read error. The limits of the CDR3 on the DNA are not certain, so only TCRdb's listed CDR3 is given. The V and J genes are TRBV11-2 and TRBJ2-7; the tabulated D call, TRBD2, remains unverified against the DNA. The germline gives CDR1 SGHAT, CDR2 FQNNGV. A total of 10 residues make up the CDR3, ends included. Here the CDR3 reads CASSLPGGAL.

The chain uses TRBV9 and TRBJ2-7, with D uncertain. Germline CDR1 reads SGDLS; CDR2 reads YYNGEE. V was cut by 7 bases and J by 0 bases, with 14 bases left in between. The length of the CDR3 is 14 residues. The CDR3 DNA is TGTGCCAGCTCCAAGTGGTCGAGCTCCTACGAGCAGTACTTC. This gives the protein CASSKWSSSYEQYF.

This chain uses TRBV7-9 with TRBJ2-7, with 8 bases aligning to TRBD1. The germline gives CDR1 SEHNR, CDR2 FQNEAQ (reference sequence). This CDR3 spans 15 amino acids. The trim removed 1 base at V and 5 bases at J, leaving 7 bases unmatched. CDR3 loop: CASSLGLQGVDEQYF. CDR3 bases: TGTGCCAGCAGCTTAGGCCTACAGGGGGTGGACGAGCAGTACTTC. The complete variable domain, with remaining parts taken from reference TRBV7-9 and TRBJ2-7, reads DTGVSQNPRHKITKRGQNVTFRCDPISEHNRLYWYRQTLGQGPEFLTYFQNEAQLEKSRLLSDRFSAERPKGSFSTLEIQRTEQGDSAMYLCASSLGLQGVDEQYFGPGTRLTVT.

J is TRBJ1-2 and V is TRBV30; possible D gene TRBD1, 5 bases. The V and J ends lost 3 bases and 8 bases respectively, with 16 bases between them. This CDR3 contains 13 residues. Germline CDR1 and CDR2: GTSNPN and SVGIG (reference sequence). For the CDR3, the DNA is TGTGCCTGGAGATCTCGGGCGCAGGGAGGCTACACCTTC. The encoded protein is CAWRSRAQGGYTF.

The J gene is TRBJ2-7, the V gene TRBV6-2 or TRBV6-3; D gene unclear. Looked up from germline, CDR1 is MNHEY and CDR2 is SVGEGT. Trimming removed 0 bases from V and 6 bases from J, with 3 bases in between. The CDR3 has 11 residues. CDR3 in DNA: TGTGCCAGCAGTTACTCCCTCGAGCAGTACTTC. It codes for CASSYSLEQYF.

The rearrangement links TRBV27 to TRBJ2-7, with a tentative D call TRBD2 (6 bases). Germline CDR1 MNHEY, CDR2 SMNVEV (reference sequence). CDR3 length: 15 residues. V gave up 1 base and J gave up 1 base, with 11 bases separating them. Written as DNA, the CDR3 is TGTGCCAGCAGTTTATTTGGGACTCTATCCTACGAGCAGTACTTC. Its protein product is CASSLFGTLSYEQYF.

This chain uses TRBV27 with TRBJ1-6; D not resolved. V lost 8 bases and J lost 10, with 12 bases in between. Per germline, CDR1 MNHEY and CDR2 SMNVEV (reference sequence). The CDR3 loop spans 12 amino acids. The CDR3 protein is CASRLGESPLHF. The CDR3 nucleotides read TGTGCCAGCCGTCTCGGGGAATCACCCCTCCACTTT.

To note about this clone: Other DNA sequences within the sample encode an identical CDR3. The J gene is TRBJ1-1, the V gene TRBV12-3 or TRBV12-4, with 8 positions matching TRBD1. V shed 5 bases, J shed 3 bases, and the junction held 2 bases outside the gene matches. CDR3 length: 13 residues. CDR3 DNA: TGTGCCAGCAGTCTGACAGGGGACACTGAAGCTTTCTTT. Amino acid sequence: CASSLTGDTEAFF.

The chain uses TRBV19 and TRBJ1-2; D is possibly TRBD1 (6 bases). V lost 4 bases and J 8 bases, leaving 11 bases between the germline ends. The CDR3 loop spans 12 amino acids. CDR1 is LNHDA, CDR2 SQIVND, per germline (reference sequence). The CDR3 is CASSTYTGGYTF. CDR3 DNA sequence: TGTGCCAGTAGTACGTACACAGGGGGCTACACCTTC.

Here the CDR3 reads CASSQVLEQFF. The CDR3 DNA sequence: TGTGCCAGCAGCCAGGTACTGGAGCAGTTCTTC. V usage is TRBV3-1 (or the pseudogene TRBV3-2) and J usage is TRBJ2-1; D not certain. This CDR3 is built from 11 residues. Trimming took 3 bases from V and 10 from J, leaving 7 bases between them. Germline V gene data show CDR1 as LGHDT and CDR2 as YNNKEL (reference sequence).

This CDR3 is CASSLDRPSYNEQFF. The DNA of the CDR3 is TGTGCCAGCAGTCTCGACAGGCCTTCTTACAATGAGCAGTTCTTC. The chain couples TRBV6-5 to TRBJ2-1; tentatively, D is TRBD1 (6 bases). The germline V gene has CDR1 MNHEY and CDR2 SVGAGI. Trimming cost V 5 bases and J 4 bases, with 15 bases left between them. CDR3 size: 15 residues.

V is TRBV30 and J is TRBJ1-6, with D maybe TRBD1 (5 bases). CDR1 GTSNPN and CDR2 SVGIG come from the germline V gene (reference sequence). The CDR3 contains 16 residues. Between the trimmed V and J ends, which lost 2 bases and 7 bases, there was a span of 18 bases. The CDR3 DNA sequence: TGTGCCTGGAGTCTGCGCCAGGGAATACTCAATTCACCCCTCCACTTT. Translated: CAWSLRQGILNSPLHF.

This chain joins TRBV5-5 and TRBJ2-3, with TRBD2 matching over 13 bases. The CDR3 has 16 amino acids. CDR1 is SGHKS, CDR2 YYEKEE, per germline (reference sequence). V shed 3 bases, J shed 2 bases, and the junction held 3 bases outside the gene matches. The CDR3 DNA reads as TGTGCCAGCAGCTCACTAGCGGGGGGGAACACAGATACGCAGTATTTT. Translated: CASSSLAGGNTDTQYF.